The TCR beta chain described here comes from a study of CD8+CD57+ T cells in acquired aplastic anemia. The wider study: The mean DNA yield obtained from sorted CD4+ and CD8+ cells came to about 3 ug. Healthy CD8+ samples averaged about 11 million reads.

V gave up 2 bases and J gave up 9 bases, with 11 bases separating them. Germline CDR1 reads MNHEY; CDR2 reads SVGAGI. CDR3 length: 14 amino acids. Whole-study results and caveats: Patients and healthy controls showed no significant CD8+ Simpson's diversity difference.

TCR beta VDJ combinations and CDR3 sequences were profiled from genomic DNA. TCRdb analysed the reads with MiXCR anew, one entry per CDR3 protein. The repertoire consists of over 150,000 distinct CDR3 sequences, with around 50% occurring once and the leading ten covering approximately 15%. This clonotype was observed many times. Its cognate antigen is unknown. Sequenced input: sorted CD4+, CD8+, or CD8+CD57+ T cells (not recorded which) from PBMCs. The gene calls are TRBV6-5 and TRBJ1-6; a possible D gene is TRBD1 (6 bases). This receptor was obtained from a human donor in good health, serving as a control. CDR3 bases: TGTGCCAGCAGTTACGGGGGGGCTAGTTCACCCCTCCACTTT. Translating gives CASSYGGASSPLHF.